These 17 T cell receptor beta chains were sequenced from one sample in a study of cytotoxic CD8 clonotypes in ibrutinib-treated CLL. TCRdb's copy holds only in-frame clones and misses some; the assay was immunoSEQ multiplex PCR. The repertoire includes more than 12,000 clones, 70% of them detected once, and about 5% sits in the top ten. The specimen was PBMCs, collected before ibrutinib treatment. Receptors were obtained from a human donor with chronic lymphocytic leukemia.

The genes are TRBV6-6 and TRBJ2-7; 9 bases agree with TRBD2. Germline assignment: CDR1 MNHNY and CDR2 SVGAGI (reference sequence). The CDR3 has 15 amino acids. V gave up 2 bases and J gave up 6 bases; unmatched junction bases: 8. The CDR3 is CASSYGLAGLGEQYF. The CDR3 DNA sequence: TGTGCCAGCAGTTACGGTCTAGCGGGATTAGGCGAGCAGTACTTC.

This clone was detected only a few times. The chain has TRBV5-1 and TRBJ1-5; D remains ambiguous. The CDR3 has 14 amino acids. Germline V gives CDR1 SGHRS, CDR2 YFSETQ. Between the trimmed V and J ends, which lost 0 bases and 2 bases, there was a span of 6 bases. The CDR3 bases are TGCGCCAGCAGCTTGGAGGGTCGCAATCAGCCCCAGCATTTT. Its translation: CASSLEGRNQPQHF.

This chain connects TRBV11-2 to TRBJ2-1; no clear D. The germline V gene encodes CDR1 SGHAT and CDR2 FQNNGV. V dropped 5 bases and J dropped 0 bases, with 14 bases sitting between them. There are 16 residues in the CDR3. CDR3 in DNA: TGTGCCAGCAGCCCCACCGGGTTAAGCTCCTACAATGAGCAGTTCTTC. It specifies CASSPTGLSSYNEQFF.

The chain is built from TRBV5-1 and TRBJ2-7; 7 bases align to TRBD1. Unmatched junction bases numbered 3, after V lost 0 bases and J lost 0 bases. This CDR3 contains 15 residues. Germline CDR1 reads SGHRS; CDR2 reads YFSETQ. As DNA, the CDR3 is TGCGCCAGCAGCTTGGCCCGACAGGGCTCCTACGAGCAGTACTTC. Translating gives CASSLARQGSYEQYF. Filled out from reference TRBV5-1 and TRBJ2-7, the complete variable domain reads KAGVTQTPRYLIKTRGQQVTLSCSPISGHRSVSWYQQTPGQGLQFLFEYFSETQRNKGNFPGRFSGRQFSNSRSEMNVSTLELGDSALYLCASSLARQGSYEQYFGPGTRLTVT.

A remark on this clone: Germline is not matched at one junction end, which may reflect a read error. The chain has TRBV5-5 and TRBJ2-6; 8 bases line up with TRBD2. Germline V CDR1 and CDR2: SGHKS, YYEKEE (reference sequence). The CDR3 is made up of 14 amino acids. CDR3 sequence reads: CASSIVAGGNVLTF. The DNA of the CDR3 is TGTGCCAGCAGCATTGTTGCGGGGGGCAACGTCCTGACTTTC.

This chain uses TRBV14 with TRBJ1-4, with D perhaps matching TRBD1 (5 bases). Germline loops: CDR1 SGHDN, CDR2 FVKESK. V was shortened by 1 base and J by 10 bases, with 10 bases between the two germline ends. The CDR3 is 13 amino acids. The CDR3 reads CASSQVGGGKLFF. For the CDR3, the DNA is TGTGCCAGCAGCCAAGTGGGGGGGGGAAAACTGTTTTTT.

J is TRBJ2-3 and V is TRBV27; possibly TRBD1 or TRBD2 for D (6 bases each). V lost 6 bases and J lost 9, with 16 bases in between. Germline CDR1 and CDR2: MNHEY and SMNVEV (reference sequence). The CDR3 consists of 13 residues. The CDR3: CASRQRGRDTQYF. Written as DNA, the CDR3 is TGTGCCAGCAGACAACGGGGGCGGGACACGCAGTATTTT.

CDR3 amino acids: CASSYNRDSSYEQYF. The CDR3 region has the DNA TGTGCCAGCAGTTACAACCGGGACAGTTCCTACGAGCAGTACTTC. The chain is built from TRBV6-5 and TRBJ2-7; TRBD1 matches 7 bases. From germline, CDR1 is MNHEY and CDR2 SVGAGI. The length of the CDR3 is 15 residues. Trimming removed 2 bases from V and 1 base from J; junction bases left unmatched: 5.

The gene calls are TRBV28 and TRBJ2-1; 10 bases agree with TRBD1. This CDR3 has 15 residues. Germline CDR1 reads MDHEN; CDR2 reads SYDVKM. V shed 5 bases and J 4 bases; nucleotides not matched to a gene: 5. The CDR3 spells CASSPGTGDYNEQFF. CDR3 DNA sequence: TGTGCCAGCAGTCCCGGGACAGGGGATTACAATGAGCAGTTCTTC.

The gene calls are TRBV15 and TRBJ2-3, with a possible D match to TRBD1 (5 bases). The germline V and J ends were trimmed by 0 bases and 4 bases, with 8 bases remaining between them. The CDR3 consists of 14 residues. CDR1 and CDR2 from the germline V gene are LNHNV and YYDKDF (reference sequence). As DNA, the CDR3 is TGTGCCACCAGCAGAGATGGGGCCGCAGATACGCAGTATTTT. It codes for CATSRDGAADTQYF. The variable domain in full, completed from reference TRBV15 and TRBJ2-3, reads DAMVIQNPRYQVTQFGKPVTLSCSQTLNHNVMYWYQQKSSQAPKLLFHYYDKDFNNEADTPDNFQSRRPNTSFCFLDIRSPGLGDTAMYLCATSRDGAADTQYFGPGTRLTVL.

A single count supports this clone. The CDR3 spells CASSRTPGGGTNEKLFF. For the CDR3, the DNA is TGTGCCAGCAGCCGCACGCCCGGGGGCGGGACTAATGAAAAACTGTTTTTT. The rearrangement uses TRBV7-8 and TRBJ1-4; perhaps TRBD1 as D (6 bases). Trimming pared 5 bases from V and 2 bases from J, leaving 18 bases between. The CDR3 runs to 17 residues. Germline V gene sequence: CDR1 SGHVS, CDR2 FQNEAQ.

The chain employs TRBV6-6 and TRBJ2-2; the match to TRBD1 covers 9 bases. The V gene's germline CDR1 is MNHNY and CDR2 SVGAGI (reference sequence). The J segment lost 3 bases and the V segment lost 6 bases, leaving 8 bases of the junction unmatched. The CDR3 sequence is 16 residues long. CDR3 DNA: TGTGCCAGCAGCCCGGGACAGGGAGGGTACACCGGGGAGCTGTTTTTT. Translating gives CASSPGQGGYTGELFF.

The chain is built from TRBV7-2 and TRBJ2-1; no clear D. Trimming removed 4 bases from V and 10 bases from J, with 8 bases in between. The CDR3 consists of 11 residues. CDR1 is SGHTA, CDR2 FQGNSA, per germline. Written as DNA, the CDR3 is TGTGCCAGCAGCTCCTGGACGGAGCAGTTCTTC. This sequence encodes CASSSWTEQFF.

This clone appeared a single time. The rearrangement joins TRBV20-1 to TRBJ2-5; a weak D match, TRBD2 (5 bases). The CDR3 is 11 amino acids. Trimming stripped 8 bases from V and 5 bases from J, with 12 bases between. Germline CDR1 reads DFQATT; CDR2 reads SNEGSKA (reference sequence). CDR3 DNA sequence: TGCAGTCCAACTAGATGGGAGACCCAGTACTTC. It encodes CSPTRWETQYF.

The chain uses TRBV30 and TRBJ2-1; D might be TRBD2 (6 bases). V lost 3 bases, J lost 3 bases, and 12 bases lay in between. The CDR3 extends over 14 amino acids. Germline assignment: CDR1 GTSNPN and CDR2 SVGIG (reference sequence). CDR3 protein: CAWSGDWDYNEQFF. As DNA, the CDR3 is TGTGCCTGGAGCGGGGACTGGGACTACAATGAGCAGTTCTTC.

The chain uses TRBV28 and TRBJ2-3; the match to TRBD2 covers 12 bases. CDR1 is MDHEN, CDR2 SYDVKM, per germline. This CDR3 comprises 16 residues. Trimming cost V 5 bases and J 6 bases; bases outside gene matches: 9. DNA for the CDR3: TGTGCCAGCAGTCCGCGGACTAGCGGGATAAGGGATACGCAGTATTTT. Encoded protein: CASSPRTSGIRDTQYF.

This clone was detected a few times. This chain links TRBV10-3 with TRBJ2-1; D is uncertain. The length of the CDR3 is 12 residues. Trimming shortened V by 0 bases and J by 7 bases, and 4 bases separated the two germline ends. Looked up from germline, CDR1 is ENHRY and CDR2 is SYGVKD. Here the CDR3 reads CAISESDNEQFF. The CDR3 DNA is TGTGCCATCAGTGAGTCAGATAATGAGCAGTTCTTC.